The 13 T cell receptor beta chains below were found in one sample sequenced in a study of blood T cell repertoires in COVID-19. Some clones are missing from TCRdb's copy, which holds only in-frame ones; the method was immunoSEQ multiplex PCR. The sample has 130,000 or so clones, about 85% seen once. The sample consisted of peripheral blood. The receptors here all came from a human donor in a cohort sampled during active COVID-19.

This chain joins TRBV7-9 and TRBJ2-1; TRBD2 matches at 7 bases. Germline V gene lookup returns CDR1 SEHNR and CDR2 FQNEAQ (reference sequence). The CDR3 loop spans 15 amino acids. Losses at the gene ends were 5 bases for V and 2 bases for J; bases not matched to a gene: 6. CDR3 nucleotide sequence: TGTGCCAGCAGCCCCCTAGCGGCACCCTACAATGAGCAGTTCTTC. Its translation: CASSPLAAPYNEQFF.

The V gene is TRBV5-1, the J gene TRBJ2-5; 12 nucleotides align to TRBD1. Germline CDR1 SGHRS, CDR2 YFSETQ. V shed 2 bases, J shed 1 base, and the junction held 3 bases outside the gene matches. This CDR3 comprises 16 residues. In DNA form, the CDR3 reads TGCGCCAGCAGCTTCGGGACAGGGGGCAGCCAAGAGACCCAGTACTTC. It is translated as CASSFGTGGSQETQYF.

CDR3 residues: CASSVGGGRVNEQFF. The CDR3 DNA is TGTGCCAGCAGCGTAGGTGGCGGGAGGGTAAATGAGCAGTTCTTC. V usage is TRBV9 and J usage is TRBJ2-1, with TRBD2 identical over 9 bases. V shed 0 bases and J 7 bases; nucleotides not matched to a gene: 5. The CDR3 is 15 amino acids. Germline V gene data show CDR1 as SGDLS and CDR2 as YYNGEE.

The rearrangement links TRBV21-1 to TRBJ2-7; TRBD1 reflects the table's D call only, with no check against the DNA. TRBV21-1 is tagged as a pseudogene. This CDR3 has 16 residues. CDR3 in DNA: TGTGCCAGCAGCAAATCGTCAGGGGCGGTCTCCTACGAGCAGTACTTC. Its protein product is CASSKSSGAVSYEQYF.

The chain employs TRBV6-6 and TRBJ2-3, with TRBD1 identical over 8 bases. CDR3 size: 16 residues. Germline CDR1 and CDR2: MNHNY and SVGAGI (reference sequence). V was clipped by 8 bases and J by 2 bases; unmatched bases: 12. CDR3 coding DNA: TGTGCCAGCTCCTCATCTCGGACAGGGAACACAGATACGCAGTATTTT. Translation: CASSSSRTGNTDTQYF.

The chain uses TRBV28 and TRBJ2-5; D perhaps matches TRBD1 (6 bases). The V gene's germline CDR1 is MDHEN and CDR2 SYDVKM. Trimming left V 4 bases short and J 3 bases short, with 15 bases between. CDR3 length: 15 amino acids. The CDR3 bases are TGTGCCAGCAGTTCTGGGGGCAGAACCAAAGAGACCCAGTACTTC. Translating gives CASSSGGRTKETQYF.

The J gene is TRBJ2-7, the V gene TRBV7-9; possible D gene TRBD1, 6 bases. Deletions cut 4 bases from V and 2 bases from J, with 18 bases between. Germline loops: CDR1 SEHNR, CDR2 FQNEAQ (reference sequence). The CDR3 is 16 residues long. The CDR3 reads CASSSETGFDTYEQYF. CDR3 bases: TGTGCCAGCAGCTCCGAAACAGGGTTTGACACCTACGAGCAGTACTTC.

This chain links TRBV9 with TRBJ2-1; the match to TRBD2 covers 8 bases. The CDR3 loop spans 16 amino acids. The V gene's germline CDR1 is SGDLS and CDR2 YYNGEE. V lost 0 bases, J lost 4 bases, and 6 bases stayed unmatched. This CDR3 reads CASSVGEIAGYNEQFF. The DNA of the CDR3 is TGTGCCAGCAGCGTAGGGGAAATAGCGGGGTACAATGAGCAGTTCTTC.

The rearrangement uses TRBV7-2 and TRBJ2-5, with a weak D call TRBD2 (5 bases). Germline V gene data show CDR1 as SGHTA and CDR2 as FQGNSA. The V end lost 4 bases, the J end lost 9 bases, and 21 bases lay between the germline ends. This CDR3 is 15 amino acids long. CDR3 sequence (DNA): TGTGCCAGCAGCTCGAGCCCGGGGTCGGCGTGGGCCCAGTACTTC. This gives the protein CASSSSPGSAWAQYF.

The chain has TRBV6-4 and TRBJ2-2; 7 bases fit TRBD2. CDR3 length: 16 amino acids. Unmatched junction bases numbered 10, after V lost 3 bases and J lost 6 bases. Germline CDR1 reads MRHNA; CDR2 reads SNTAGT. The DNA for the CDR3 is TGTGCCAGCAGTGAACCTAGCGGCCACTGTCCCGGGGAGCTGTTTTTT. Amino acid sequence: CASSEPSGHCPGELFF.

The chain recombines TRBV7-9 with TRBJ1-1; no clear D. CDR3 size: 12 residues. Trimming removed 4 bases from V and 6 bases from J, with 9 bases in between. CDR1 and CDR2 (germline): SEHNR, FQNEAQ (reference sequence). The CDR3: CASSYGRPEAFF. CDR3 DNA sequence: TGTGCCAGCAGCTATGGGAGACCTGAAGCTTTCTTT. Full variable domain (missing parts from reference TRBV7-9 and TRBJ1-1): DTGVSQNPRHKITKRGQNVTFRCDPISEHNRLYWYRQTLGQGPEFLTYFQNEAQLEKSRLLSDRFSAERPKGSFSTLEIQRTEQGDSAMYLCASSYGRPEAFFGQGTRLTVV.

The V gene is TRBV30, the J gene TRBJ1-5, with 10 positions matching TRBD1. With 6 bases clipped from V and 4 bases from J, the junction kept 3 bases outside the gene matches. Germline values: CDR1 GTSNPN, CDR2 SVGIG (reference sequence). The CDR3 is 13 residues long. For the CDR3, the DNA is TGTGCCTGTGGACAGGGGGTGAATCAGCCCCAGCATTTT. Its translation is CACGQGVNQPQHF.

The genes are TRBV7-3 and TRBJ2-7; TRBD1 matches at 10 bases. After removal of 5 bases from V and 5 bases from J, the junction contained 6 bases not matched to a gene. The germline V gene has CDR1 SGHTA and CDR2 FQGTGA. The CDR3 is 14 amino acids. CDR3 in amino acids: CASSLRDRGNEQYF. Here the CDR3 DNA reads TGTGCCAGCAGCCTTAGGGACAGGGGCAACGAGCAGTACTTC.